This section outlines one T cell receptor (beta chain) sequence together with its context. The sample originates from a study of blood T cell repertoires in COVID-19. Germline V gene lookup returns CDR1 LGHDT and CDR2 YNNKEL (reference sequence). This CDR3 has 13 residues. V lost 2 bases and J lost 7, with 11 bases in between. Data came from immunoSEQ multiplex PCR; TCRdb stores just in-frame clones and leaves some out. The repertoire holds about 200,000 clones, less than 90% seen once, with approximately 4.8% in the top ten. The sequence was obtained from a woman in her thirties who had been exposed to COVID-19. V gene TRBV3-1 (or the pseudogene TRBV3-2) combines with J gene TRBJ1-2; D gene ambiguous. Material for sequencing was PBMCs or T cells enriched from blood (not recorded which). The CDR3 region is CASSQKGRGGYTF. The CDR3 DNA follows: TGTGCCAGCAGCCAAAAGGGTCGGGGTGGCTACACCTTC.